The sequence of this TCR beta chain was determined in a study of long-term antiretroviral therapy in people with HIV. Background on the study: Samples collected earliest predate the 2015 immediate-ART recommendation by about a decade.

At survey level, the immunoSEQ assay was run in its v3.0 version. Per-sample sequencing targets were roughly 40,000-50,000 T-cell genomes. Repertoires were generated with immunoSEQ multiplex PCR, while TCRdb's copy carries only in-frame clones and drops some. The sample has about 16,000 clones, approximately 87% seen once. Study-wide findings and caveats: Diversity increased after ART yet remained lower than in transplant donor controls.

Per germline, CDR1 MNHNY and CDR2 SVGAGI (reference sequence). V lost 10 bases to trimming and J lost 5 bases; unmatched junction nucleotides: 7. There are 12 residues in the CDR3. Of note for this clone: Its antigen is not known.

Sequencing used unsorted PBMCs, obtained 0.7 years before starting antiretroviral therapy. The chain recombines TRBV6-6 with TRBJ2-5; 7 positions match TRBD2. The TCR comes from a man aged 45-65 years with HIV. CDR3 sequence reads: CATRDYRETQYF. Written as DNA, the CDR3 is TGTGCCACCCGGGACTACCGGGAGACCCAGTACTTC.